Presented here are 5 T cell receptor beta chains from one specimen sequenced in a study of CXCR3 chemokines and chemotherapy response in bladder cancer. TCRdb independently ran MiXCR on the PCR reads; one entry per CDR3 protein. The data contain about 8,100 distinct CDR3 sequences, roughly 12% of them singletons. The specimen was taken from a patient whose treatment included neoadjuvant chemotherapy. These receptors were collected from a human donor with bladder cancer that responded to neoadjuvant chemotherapy.

Sample share makes this clonotype medium-sized. V and J are TRBV6-6 and TRBJ2-3; TRBD2 is a possible D gene (8 bases). The CDR3 consists of 13 residues. V was clipped by 10 bases and J by 6 bases, with 17 bases between them. CDR1 and CDR2 from the germline V gene are MNHNY and SVGAGI (reference sequence). For the CDR3, the DNA is TGTGCCACATCGGCGGGGGGACAGGATACGCAGTATTTT. Its protein is CATSAGGQDTQYF.

By share of the sample, this clonotype is medium-sized (0.01 to 0.1%). J is TRBJ1-5 and V is TRBV6-1; tentatively, D is TRBD1 (5 bases). Per germline, CDR1 MNHNS and CDR2 SASEGT. The CDR3 contains 15 residues. The V and J ends lost 6 bases and 2 bases respectively, with 14 bases between them. CDR3 DNA: TGTGCCAGCAGAGAGGGCGTAGGGGGCAATCAGCCCCAGCATTTT. Translated, it gives CASREGVGGNQPQHF.

This clonotype has at least ten counts. The chain joins TRBV29-1 to TRBJ1-3; no firm D call. Germline loops: CDR1 SQVTM, CDR2 ANQGSEA. V dropped 6 bases and J dropped 0 bases, with 3 bases sitting between them. This CDR3 has 11 residues. CDR3 sequence reads: CSVTSGNTIYF. The CDR3 DNA reads as TGCAGCGTCACCTCTGGAAACACCATATATTTT.

Points on this clonotype: Given a far larger clone just one base away, this is likely a sequencing read error. The chain is built from TRBV6-6 and TRBJ2-7; 9 positions agree with TRBD2. Germline loops: CDR1 MNHNY, CDR2 SVGAGI (reference sequence). The CDR3 is made up of 16 amino acids. Unmatched junction bases numbered 10, after V lost 0 bases and J lost 7 bases. Written as DNA, the CDR3 is TGTGCCAGCAGTTACTCTGGGCGGGGGGGCCTTTATGAGCAGTACTTC. It encodes CASSYSGRGGLYEQYF.

This clonotype was seen ten or more times. This chain connects TRBV20-1 to TRBJ2-1; 13 nucleotides agree with TRBD2. Unmatched junction bases numbered 4, after V lost 7 bases and J lost 7 bases. The CDR3 covers 13 residues. CDR1 and CDR2 from the germline V gene are DFQATT and SNEGSKA (reference sequence). The CDR3 sequence: CSELGLAGNEQFF. Written as DNA, the CDR3 is TGCAGTGAGCTGGGACTAGCGGGGAATGAGCAGTTCTTC.